This T cell receptor beta chain came from a study of shared clonotypes between healthy human individuals. Deep-level assay runs were performed. This table comes from immunoSEQ multiplex PCR, and its TCRdb copy is limited to in-frame clones, with some not included. Of approximately 1,500,000 clones listed, approximately 97% are singletons. Study conclusions and caveats: The authors sampled blood alone, and tissue repertoires likely differ.

This clone appeared once. The target antigen is unknown. The sample taken for sequencing was naive CD4+ T cells sorted from blood. Subset denoted: CD45RA+ positively selected. This TCR was recovered from a man aged 25-40 years in good health.

The CDR3 here is CASSAFGGNSYEQYF. As DNA, the CDR3 is TGTGCCAGCAGTGCCTTTGGGGGTAACTCCTACGAGCAGTACTTC. The V call is TRBV28, the J call TRBJ2-7; D possibly matches TRBD1 or TRBD2 (5 bases each). Germline-derived CDR1 and CDR2 are MDHEN and SYDVKM. The CDR3 runs to 15 residues. The V and J ends lost 5 bases and 0 bases respectively, with 14 bases between them.